One and the same sample provided the 13 T cell receptor beta chains below, sequenced in a study of T cell repertoires in cytomegalovirus infection (dated by TCRdb to between 2018 and 2021). For these receptors, no antigen is known. The treatment or condition label, read with the paper, signifies: in vitro stimulation with specific CMV peptide epitopes to enrich CMV-specific T cells. Instrument used: Illumina HiSeq 1500. In-frame beta chains were kept once TCRdb had trimmed the public reads at Q25 with fastp and called clones with MiXCR. CDR3 protein duplicates are merged, each entry listing the most common genes and DNA. The sample has about 830,000 distinct CDR3 sequences on record, approximately 32% of them singletons. Of the sample, roughly 12% falls within the top ten clones. Here the sequenced sample was cultured CD8+ T cells from PBMCs, taken from culture after CMV antigen stimulation. Source of these receptors: a human donor in good health (CMV status not recorded). Some clones in this sample may be carry-over from other donors' samples.

V is TRBV4-3 and J is TRBJ1-1; 8 nucleotides match TRBD1. The V segment lost 0 bases and the J segment 1 base; nucleotides outside the gene matches: 7. This CDR3 has 17 residues. Germline V gives CDR1 LGHNA, CDR2 YSLEER. CDR3 coding DNA: TGCGCCAGCAGCCAAGATCGCCTACAGGGGGGGAACACTGAAGCTTTCTTT. Translating it yields CASSQDRLQGGNTEAFF.

V and J are TRBV12-3 or TRBV12-4 and TRBJ1-2, with D uncertain. Trimming removed 7 bases from V and 3 bases from J, with 15 bases in between. This CDR3 is 14 amino acids long. The CDR3 here is CASTPMADYYGYTF. As DNA, the CDR3 is TGTGCCAGCACCCCGATGGCGGACTACTATGGCTACACCTTC.

This clonotype was seen a handful of times. The chain is built from TRBV4-2 and TRBJ2-4; no firm D call. V lost 0 bases and J 8 bases, leaving 14 bases between the germline ends. Germline V CDR1 and CDR2: LGHNA, YNFKEQ. The CDR3 totals 15 residues. The CDR3 DNA reads as TGTGCCAGCAGCCAAGATAAAAGGGCTAGGGACATTCAGTACTTC. It is translated as CASSQDKRARDIQYF.

The V and J genes are TRBV11-3 and TRBJ2-7; D is unclear. Looked up from germline, CDR1 is SGHNT and CDR2 is YENEEA. This CDR3 spans 17 amino acids. The V end lost 0 bases, the J end lost 4 bases, and 19 bases lay between the germline ends. CDR3 residues: CASSLEGVLSESYEQYV. The DNA of the CDR3 is TGTGCCAGCAGCTTAGAAGGTGTCCTATCCGAGTCTTACGAGCAGTACGTC.

This clonotype was found a few times. The chain couples TRBV6-2 or TRBV6-3 to TRBJ2-3; D unclear. The ends were cut back, 9 bases at V and 6 bases at J, with 16 bases in the middle. The CDR3 is made up of 13 amino acids. CDR1 and CDR2 from the germline V gene are MNHEY and SVGEGT. The CDR3 DNA reads as TGTGCCAGTTCGCCGTTCCTTACGGATACGCAGTATTTT. Amino acid sequence: CASSPFLTDTQYF.

The chain links TRBV6-2 or TRBV6-3 to TRBJ2-4; weak D call: TRBD1 (6 bases). In germline, CDR1 is MNHEY, CDR2 SVGEGT. This CDR3 is 17 amino acids long. Trimming removed 7 bases at V and 5 bases at J, with 24 bases between. The CDR3 protein is CASTYTGFGRGENIQYF. CDR3 bases: TGTGCCAGCACCTATACCGGTTTCGGCAGGGGCGAAAACATTCAGTACTTC.

V and J are TRBV9 and TRBJ1-1; D uncertain. CDR1 and CDR2 from the germline V gene are SGDLS and YYNGEE. The germline V and J ends were trimmed by 6 bases and 5 bases, with 8 bases remaining between them. CDR3 size: 11 residues. The CDR3 region is CASKVQTEAFF. As DNA, the CDR3 is TGTGCCAGCAAGGTCCAAACTGAAGCTTTCTTT.

In this sample, this clonotype turned up a few times. The rearrangement links TRBV19 to TRBJ2-1, with 12 positions matching TRBD2. Germline-derived CDR1 and CDR2 are LNHDA and SQIVND (reference sequence). The CDR3 spans 16 residues. V shed 6 bases and J 1 base; nucleotides not matched to a gene: 4. CDR3 in DNA: TGTGCCAGTAGAGTTCTAGCGGGGGGGTCCTACAATGAGCAGTTCTTC. Its protein is CASRVLAGGSYNEQFF.

This clonotype came up a few times. V and J are TRBV15 and TRBJ1-5, with D possibly matching TRBD1 (6 bases). The CDR3 consists of 13 residues. CDR1 LNHNV and CDR2 YYDKDF come from the germline V gene (reference sequence). Trimming removed 9 bases at V and 2 bases at J, with 11 bases between. The CDR3, as DNA: TGTGCCACGGACCCAGGGGGCAATCAGCCCCAGCATTTT. It translates to CATDPGGNQPQHF.

This clonotype was recorded only once. The chain has TRBV6-1 and TRBJ1-5, with TRBD1 as a possible D gene (6 bases). Trimming cost V 5 bases and J 4 bases, with 18 bases left between them. There are 16 residues in the CDR3. Germline V gene lookup returns CDR1 MNHNS and CDR2 SASEGT. CDR3 in DNA: TGTGCCAGCAGTTTCTGGAAGGACAGCCCGAATCAGCCCCAGCATTTT. This codes for CASSFWKDSPNQPQHF.

The chain's CDR3 is CASTPGSAGPLFF. The CDR3 region has the DNA TGTGCCAGCACCCCGGGGTCGGCAGGGCCCCTGTTTTTT. The chain has TRBV12-3 or TRBV12-4 and TRBJ1-4, with a possible D match to TRBD1 (5 bases). V dropped 7 bases and J dropped 14 bases, with 20 bases sitting between them. The CDR3 sequence is 13 residues long.

The rearrangement joins TRBV9 to TRBJ2-3, with D unclear. Germline CDR1 SGDLS, CDR2 YYNGEE. The CDR3 is made up of 15 amino acids. Deletions cut 0 bases from V and 5 bases from J, with 13 bases between. CDR3 sequence reads: CASSVELGSVDTQYF. CDR3 in DNA: TGTGCCAGCAGCGTAGAGCTAGGGTCGGTAGATACGCAGTATTTT.

This sequence joins TRBV5-6 and TRBJ2-7, with TRBD1 matching 7 bases. The CDR3 length is 17 residues. Germline CDR1 and CDR2: SGHDT and YYEEEE. Trimming at V came to 4 bases and at J to 2 bases, leaving 15 bases not matched to a gene. CDR3 sequence: CASSPTYRGSVPYEQYF. CDR3 nucleotide sequence: TGTGCCAGCAGCCCGACTTACAGGGGATCGGTTCCCTACGAGCAGTACTTC.